These 17 T cell receptor beta chains were sequenced from one sample in a study of cytomegalovirus exposure and HLA in healthy donors. Produced via immunoSEQ multiplex PCR; TCRdb's table is partial and in-frame only. The sample lists about 280,000 clones, 85% to 90% occurring once. The specimen sequenced was PBMCs. Receptors were obtained from a woman between 18 and 29 years old in good health and CMV-seronegative.

The chain employs TRBV6-7 and TRBJ2-1; TRBD1 agrees at 10 bases. TRBV6-7 is an ORF, with its function uncertain. J was trimmed by 8 bases and V by 6 bases; bases with no gene match: 13. The CDR3 spans 16 residues. For the CDR3, the DNA is TGTGCCAGCAGGTACCGTGACAGGGGGCGCGTCCATGAGCAGTTCTTC. Translated: CASRYRDRGRVHEQFF.

This chain joins TRBV9 and TRBJ1-1; 9 bases align to TRBD1. This CDR3 has 14 amino acids. Germline lookup yields CDR1 SGDLS and CDR2 YYNGEE. Germline trimming cut 4 bases from V and 3 bases from J; bases unmatched to any gene: 4. In DNA form, the CDR3 reads TGTGCCAGCAGCAGGGACAGGGCGGACACTGAAGCTTTCTTT. Translating gives CASSRDRADTEAFF.

This chain links TRBV18 with TRBJ1-1, with 7 nucleotides matching TRBD1. This CDR3 contains 16 residues. V shed 1 base and J 0 bases; nucleotides not matched to a gene: 5. The V gene's germline CDR1 is KGHSH and CDR2 LQKENI. DNA for the CDR3: TGTGCCAGCTCACCACGGCAGGGGGATCTGAACACTGAAGCTTTCTTT. Translation: CASSPRQGDLNTEAFF.

The chain recombines TRBV30 with TRBJ2-1; 8 bases map to TRBD2. Losses at the gene ends were 5 bases for V and 1 base for J; bases not matched to a gene: 4. The V gene's germline CDR1 is GTSNPN and CDR2 SVGIG (reference sequence). The CDR3 extends over 14 amino acids. The CDR3 DNA is TGTGCCTGGGGACGGGGGGGGTCCTACAATGAGCAGTTCTTC. Protein product: CAWGRGGSYNEQFF.

The chain has TRBV30 and TRBJ1-4; 8 nucleotides match TRBD1. CDR1 is GTSNPN and CDR2 is SVGIG in the germline V gene (reference sequence). The CDR3 contains 13 residues. V trimming: 8 bases; J trimming: 6 bases; junction bases outside the gene matches: 8. CDR3 in DNA: TGTGCCGGTCGGGACAGGCGTTATGAAAAACTGTTTTTT. Its translation is CAGRDRRYEKLFF. Using reference TRBV30 and TRBJ1-4 for the parts outside the CDR3, the full variable domain is SQTIHQWPATLVQPVGSPLSLECTVEGTSNPNLYWYRQAAGRGLQLLFYSVGIGQISSEVPQNLSASRPQDRQFILSSKKLLLSDSGFYLCAGRDRRYEKLFFGSGTQLSVL.

This clone has a single count. The V call is TRBV28, the J call TRBJ1-5; D ambiguous. This CDR3 region has 15 residues. Germline V gene data show CDR1 as MDHEN and CDR2 as SYDVKM. V shed 4 bases and J shed 4 bases, with 14 bases lying between them. As DNA, the CDR3 is TGTGCCAGCAGTTCGTACAGAAACCGGAATCAGCCCCAGCATTTT. It encodes CASSSYRNRNQPQHF.

The chain is built from TRBV9 and TRBJ1-1; 8 bases line up with TRBD1. V shed 4 bases and J 1 base; nucleotides not matched to a gene: 12. Germline V gives CDR1 SGDLS, CDR2 YYNGEE. CDR3 length: 17 amino acids. In DNA, the CDR3 is TGTGCCAGCAGCTCTAAACAGGGGGTCCCATCGAACACTGAAGCTTTCTTT. As protein: CASSSKQGVPSNTEAFF.

The gene calls are TRBV2 and TRBJ2-5; 9 nucleotides align to TRBD2. This CDR3 region has 14 residues. The germline V gene encodes CDR1 SNHLY and CDR2 FYNNEI. V lost 7 bases and J lost 5; bases outside the gene matches: 8. DNA of the CDR3: TGTGCCAGCAACGCGGGAGGGCCCGTGGAGACCCAGTACTTC. The encoded protein is CASNAGGPVETQYF.

V usage is TRBV13 and J usage is TRBJ2-2, with D perhaps matching TRBD1 (6 bases). V was shortened by 2 bases and J by 5 bases, with 9 bases between the two germline ends. Germline values: CDR1 PRHDT, CDR2 FYEKMQ (reference sequence). The length of the CDR3 is 14 residues. CDR3 nucleotides: TGTGCCAGCAGCTTACTGGGGGCAACCGGGGAGCTGTTTTTT. Amino acid sequence: CASSLLGATGELFF.

This clone has more than one count but fewer than ten. The CDR3 DNA follows: TGTGCCAGCAGCCCCGGGACAGGGAAAACCGAGCAGTACTTC. Translated, it gives CASSPGTGKTEQYF. This chain joins TRBV28 and TRBJ2-7, with 9 positions matching TRBD1. Germline assignment: CDR1 MDHEN and CDR2 SYDVKM. CDR3 size: 14 residues. Trimming took 6 bases from V and 6 from J; bases not matched to a gene: 9.

This clone showed up just a few times. The V gene is TRBV28, the J gene TRBJ1-1; 8 bases line up with TRBD1. V trimming: 6 bases; J trimming: 0 bases; junction bases outside the gene matches: 6. This CDR3 region has 15 residues. From germline, CDR1 is MDHEN and CDR2 SYDVKM. This CDR3 reads CASRLAGGVNTEAFF. The CDR3, as DNA: TGTGCCAGCAGATTAGCAGGGGGCGTGAACACTGAAGCTTTCTTT.

The genes are TRBV2 and TRBJ1-6, with a tentative D call TRBD1 (6 bases). Germline CDR1 and CDR2: SNHLY and FYNNEI. V was shortened by 6 bases and J by 7 bases, with 13 bases between the two germline ends. This CDR3 is built from 14 residues. This CDR3 reads CASSRDTVNSPLHF. DNA of the CDR3: TGTGCCAGCAGCCGGGACACGGTGAATTCACCCCTCCACTTT.

This clone was counted only a few times. The CDR3 loop reads CASEQGEAGELFF. The CDR3, as DNA: TGTGCCAGCGAACAGGGGGAGGCCGGGGAGCTGTTTTTT. The chain joins TRBV6-5 to TRBJ2-2, with 8 bases lining up with TRBD1. The CDR3 has 13 residues. Looked up from germline, CDR1 is MNHEY and CDR2 is SVGAGI. Trimming cost V 8 bases and J 6 bases; bases outside gene matches: 5.

This chain links TRBV27 with TRBJ2-2; 16 bases agree with TRBD2. With 5 bases clipped from V and 4 bases from J, the junction kept 10 bases outside the gene matches. There are 19 residues in the CDR3. CDR1 MNHEY and CDR2 SMNVEV come from the germline V gene (reference sequence). CDR3 sequence (DNA): TGTGCCAGCAGTCCCAACCTGGGACTAGCGGGAGGGGTCACCGGGGAGCTGTTTTTT. This encodes CASSPNLGLAGGVTGELFF.

This sequence joins TRBV29-1 and TRBJ1-5; D gene uncertain. V was pared by 6 bases and J by 0 bases, with 12 bases between. Germline V lookup: CDR1 SQVTM, CDR2 ANQGSEA. This CDR3 contains 14 residues. CDR3 in amino acids: CSVALSDSNQPQHF. The CDR3 region has the DNA TGCAGCGTGGCCTTAAGCGATAGCAATCAGCCCCAGCATTTT. The complete variable domain, with remaining parts taken from reference TRBV29-1 and TRBJ1-5, reads SAVISQKPSRDICQRGTSLTIQCQVDSQVTMMFWYRQQPGQSLTLIATANQGSEATYESGFVIDKFPISRPNLTFSTLTVSNMSPEDSSIYLCSVALSDSNQPQHFGDGTRLSIL.

The chain carries TRBV28 and TRBJ2-2; tentatively, D is TRBD1 (6 bases). The V end lost 7 bases, the J end lost 1 base, and 13 bases lay between the germline ends. This CDR3 is built from 15 residues. From germline, CDR1 is MDHEN and CDR2 SYDVKM. The CDR3 DNA follows: TGTGCCAGCAAAATGCTGACAGGGAACACCGGGGAGCTGTTTTTT. It is translated as CASKMLTGNTGELFF. Full variable domain (rest looked up from reference TRBV28 and TRBJ2-2): DVKVTQSSRYLVKRTGEKVFLECVQDMDHENMFWYRQDPGLGLRLIYFSYDVKMKEKGDIPEGYSVSREKKERFSLILESASTNQTSMYLCASKMLTGNTGELFFGEGSRLTVL.

This chain links TRBV4-1 with TRBJ2-7; a weak D match, TRBD2 (6 bases). CDR1 is MGHRA, CDR2 YSYEKL, per germline. This CDR3 has 17 amino acids. V was trimmed by 3 bases and J by 0 bases, leaving 18 bases between them. The CDR3 sequence is CASSQLTPGLNSYEQYF. The CDR3 DNA sequence: TGCGCCAGCAGCCAGCTTACGCCGGGACTTAACTCCTACGAGCAGTACTTC.